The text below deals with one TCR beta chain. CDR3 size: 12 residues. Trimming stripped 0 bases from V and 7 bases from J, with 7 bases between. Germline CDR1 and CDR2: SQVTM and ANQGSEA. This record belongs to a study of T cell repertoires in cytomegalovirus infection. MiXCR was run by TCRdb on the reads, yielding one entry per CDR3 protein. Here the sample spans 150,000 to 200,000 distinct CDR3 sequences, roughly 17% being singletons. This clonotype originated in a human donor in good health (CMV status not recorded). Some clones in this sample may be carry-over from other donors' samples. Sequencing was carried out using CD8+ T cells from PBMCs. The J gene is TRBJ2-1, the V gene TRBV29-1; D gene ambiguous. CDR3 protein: CSVEDRLNEQFF. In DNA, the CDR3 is TGCAGCGTTGAAGATCGTCTGAATGAGCAGTTCTTC.